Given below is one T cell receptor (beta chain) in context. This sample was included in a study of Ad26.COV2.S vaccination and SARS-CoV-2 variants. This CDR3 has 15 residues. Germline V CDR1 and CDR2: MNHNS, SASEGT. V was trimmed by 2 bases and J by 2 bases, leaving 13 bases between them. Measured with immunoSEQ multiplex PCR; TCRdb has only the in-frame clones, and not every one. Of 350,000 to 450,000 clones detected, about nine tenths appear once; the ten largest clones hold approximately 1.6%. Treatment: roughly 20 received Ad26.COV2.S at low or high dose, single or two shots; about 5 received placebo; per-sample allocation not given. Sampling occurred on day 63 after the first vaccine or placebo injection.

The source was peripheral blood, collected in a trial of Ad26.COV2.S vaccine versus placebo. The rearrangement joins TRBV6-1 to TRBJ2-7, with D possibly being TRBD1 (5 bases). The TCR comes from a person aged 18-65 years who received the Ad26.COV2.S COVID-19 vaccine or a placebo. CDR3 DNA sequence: TGTGCCAGCAGTGAATTCGGGCAGGGTCCCTACGAGCAGTACTTC. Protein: CASSEFGQGPYEQYF.